Listed below are T cell receptor beta chains from one sample, sequenced in a study of T cell changes during pregnancy in multiple sclerosis. This table comes from immunoSEQ multiplex PCR, and its TCRdb copy is limited to in-frame clones, with some not included. The sample consists of over 45,000 clones, 90% of them appearing once. The sequencing used CD4+ T cells from peripheral blood mononuclear cells, collected in the first trimester of pregnancy. These receptor sequences come from a female donor with multiple sclerosis, enrolled in a pregnancy study. Each CDR3 is given with its conserved first and last residue. D genes are given only for firm matches. Size is omitted from some rows. Given values are once, few, many or a class for expanded clones.

clone size	D gene	V gene	J gene	CDR3 protein	CDR3 DNA
NA	TRBD1	TRBV6-6	TRBJ2-5	CASSYSQGARETQYF	TGTGCCAGCAGTTACTCGCAGGGGGCAAGGGAGACCCAGTACTTC
NA	NA	TRBV9	TRBJ2-2	CASSVGPQGELFF	TGTGCCAGCAGCGTAGGTCCTCAGGGGGAGCTGTTTTTT
few	NA	TRBV6-1	TRBJ1-1	CASSAFVNTEAFF	TGTGCCAGCAGTGCGTTCGTGAACACTGAAGCTTTCTTT
NA	TRBD2	TRBV5-1	TRBJ2-3	CASRFGGSGTDTQYF	TGCGCCAGCAGATTCGGCGGGAGTGGAACAGATACGCAGTATTTT
NA	TRBD2	TRBV9	TRBJ2-1	CASSSLAGSYNEQFF	TGTGCCAGCAGCTCTCTAGCGGGCTCCTACAATGAGCAGTTCTTC
NA	TRBD2	TRBV5-4	TRBJ2-1	CASSFGLAGSPEQFF	TGTGCCAGCAGCTTCGGACTAGCGGGATCCCCCGAGCAGTTCTTC
NA	TRBD1	TRBV7-2	TRBJ1-6	CASSPSGQYNSPLHF	TGTGCCAGCAGCCCGTCGGGACAGTATAATTCACCCCTCCACTTT
NA	NA	TRBV7-2	TRBJ2-7	CASSSQGGAYEQYF	TGTGCCAGCAGCTCTCAGGGGGGCGCCTACGAGCAGTACTTC
NA	NA	TRBV19	TRBJ1-2	CASTPLGGGYGYTF	TGTGCCAGTACCCCTCTTGGAGGTGGCTATGGCTACACCTTC
NA	NA	TRBV6-1	TRBJ1-2	CASSEFLRGYTF	TGTGCCAGCAGTGAATTTCTCCGGGGCTACACCTTC
NA	TRBD1	TRBV5-1	TRBJ1-2	CASSLGQGVGYTF	TGCGCCAGCAGCTTGGGGCAGGGGGTCGGCTACACCTTC
NA	NA	TRBV20-1	TRBJ2-1	CSARDFIEQFF	TGCAGTGCTAGAGATTTTATCGAGCAGTTCTTC
NA	TRBD2	TRBV27	TRBJ2-2	CASSFEGGRRNTGELFF	TGTGCCAGCAGTTTTGAGGGCGGGAGGAGGAACACCGGGGAGCTGTTTTTT
NA	NA	TRBV28	TRBJ2-3	CASSHQGNADTQYF	TGTGCCAGCAGTCATCAGGGTAACGCAGATACGCAGTATTTT
NA	TRBD1	TRBV7-8	TRBJ2-7	CASSPKQGATTSEQYF	TGTGCCAGCAGCCCCAAACAGGGGGCTACAACTAGCGAGCAGTACTTC
NA	TRBD2	TRBV9	TRBJ2-3	CASSVDAGLHPPRAQYF	TGTGCCAGCAGCGTAGATGCGGGACTACATCCCCCGAGGGCGCAGTATTTT
NA	NA	TRBV18	TRBJ1-6	CASSPATGPGAPLHF	TGTGCCAGCTCACCCGCGACGGGTCCGGGGGCACCCCTCCACTTT
NA	TRBD1	TRBV2	TRBJ1-2	CASGRQGGYTF	TGTGCCAGCGGTCGACAGGGCGGCTACACCTTC
NA	NA	TRBV27	TRBJ2-5	CASSFRSQETQYF	TGTGCCAGCAGTTTTAGAAGCCAAGAGACCCAGTACTTC
NA	NA	TRBV6-5	TRBJ2-7	CASSYSTDYEQYF	TGTGCCAGCAGTTACTCGACAGACTACGAGCAGTACTTC
NA	TRBD1	TRBV9	TRBJ2-1	CASSTRQGMGNEQFF	TGTGCCAGCAGCACCCGACAGGGTATGGGGAATGAGCAGTTCTTC
NA	NA	TRBV19	TRBJ1-5	CASKRGLGQPQHF	TGTGCCAGTAAGCGGGGGTTAGGCCAGCCCCAGCATTTT
NA	TRBD1	TRBV6-5	TRBJ2-2	CASSVVGGPGELFF	TGTGCCAGCAGCGTTGTAGGGGGCCCCGGGGAGCTGTTTTTT
NA	NA	TRBV14	TRBJ2-7	CASSPFQGTTKQYF	TGTGCCAGCAGCCCCTTTCAGGGGACTACGAAGCAGTACTTC
NA	NA	TRBV10-3	TRBJ2-2	CAISDSGGGNTGELFF	TGTGCCATCAGTGATTCCGGGGGTGGAAACACCGGGGAGCTGTTTTTT
few	TRBD2	TRBV6-5	TRBJ2-1	CASSYSGGGAGNEQFF	TGTGCCAGCAGTTACTCGGGCGGGGGGGCCGGCAATGAGCAGTTCTTC
NA	NA	TRBV7-2	TRBJ1-1	CASSLGGGNTEAFF	TGTGCCAGCAGCTTAGGAGGGGGAAACACTGAAGCTTTCTTT
NA	TRBD2	TRBV19	TRBJ2-1	CASSIGSSGPPLFF	TGTGCCAGTAGTATAGGTAGTAGCGGGCCCCCACTATTCTTC
few	TRBD1	TRBV30	TRBJ1-1	CAWSLGDRENTEAFF	TGTGCCTGGAGCCTAGGGGACAGAGAGAACACTGAAGCTTTCTTT
NA	NA	TRBV15	TRBJ1-5	CATSRDLMAGRFNQPQHF	TGTGCCACCAGCAGAGATCTGATGGCAGGGAGGTTCAATCAGCCCCAGCATTTT
NA	TRBD2	TRBV5-6	TRBJ2-7	CASSVYRTSGGYEQYF	TGTGCCAGCAGCGTCTACCGGACTAGCGGGGGATACGAGCAGTACTTC
NA	NA	TRBV14	TRBJ1-2	CASSQVETGGYTF	TGTGCCAGCAGCCAAGTTGAGACAGGAGGCTACACCTTC
NA	TRBD1	TRBV5-4	TRBJ1-4	CASSTWTGDNEKLFF	TGTGCCAGCAGCACCTGGACAGGGGATAATGAAAAACTGTTTTTT
NA	NA	TRBV10-3	TRBJ1-4	CAISEQLTNEKLFF	TGTGCCATCAGTGAACAGCTAACTAATGAAAAACTGTTTTTT
NA	TRBD2	TRBV11-2	TRBJ2-7	CASSPGLAGGSLSYEQYF	TGTGCCAGCAGCCCGGGACTAGCGGGAGGGTCCCTCTCCTACGAGCAGTACTTC
NA	NA	TRBV28	TRBJ2-7	CASSQMRSGWSSYEQYF	TGTGCCAGCAGTCAAATGCGGTCAGGGTGGAGCTCCTACGAGCAGTACTTC
NA	NA	TRBV5-1	TRBJ1-1	CASSLEQGDTEAFF	TGCGCCAGCAGCCTGGAGCAAGGGGACACTGAAGCTTTCTTT
NA	NA	TRBV11-3	TRBJ2-3	CASSQDTHTQYF	TGTGCCAGCAGCCAGGACACACATACGCAGTATTTT
NA	NA	TRBV19	TRBJ1-2	CASTTVQGNYGYTF	TGTGCCAGTACCACGGTGCAGGGAAACTATGGCTACACCTTC
NA	TRBD1	TRBV27	TRBJ2-7	CASSKGQGISNEQYF	TGTGCCAGCAGCAAAGGACAGGGAATAAGCAACGAGCAGTACTTC
NA	NA	TRBV28	TRBJ2-1	CASSFIQISYNEQFF	TGTGCCAGCAGTTTTATACAGATCTCCTACAATGAGCAGTTCTTC
NA	NA	TRBV4-3	TRBJ1-4	CASSPMTGNEKLFF	TGCGCCAGCAGCCCTATGACGGGGAATGAAAAACTGTTTTTT
NA	TRBD2	TRBV29-1	TRBJ2-2	CSIEGLAGGTNTGELFF	TGCAGCATTGAGGGACTAGCGGGAGGTACGAACACCGGGGAGCTGTTTTTT
NA	NA	TRBV6-5	TRBJ1-1	CASRPIQRNTEAFF	TGTGCCAGCAGGCCGATACAGAGGAACACTGAAGCTTTCTTT
once	NA	TRBV7-8	TRBJ2-5	CASSLGSDREETQYF	TGTGCCAGCAGCTTAGGGAGCGACCGAGAAGAGACCCAGTACTTC
once	NA	TRBV18	TRBJ2-1	CASSPWRGGGSNEQFF	TGTGCCAGCTCACCATGGAGGGGGGGAGGATCGAATGAGCAGTTCTTC
NA	NA	TRBV6-5	TRBJ2-3	CASSYGEEGTDTQYF	TGTGCCAGCAGTTACGGGGAGGAGGGGACAGATACGCAGTATTTT